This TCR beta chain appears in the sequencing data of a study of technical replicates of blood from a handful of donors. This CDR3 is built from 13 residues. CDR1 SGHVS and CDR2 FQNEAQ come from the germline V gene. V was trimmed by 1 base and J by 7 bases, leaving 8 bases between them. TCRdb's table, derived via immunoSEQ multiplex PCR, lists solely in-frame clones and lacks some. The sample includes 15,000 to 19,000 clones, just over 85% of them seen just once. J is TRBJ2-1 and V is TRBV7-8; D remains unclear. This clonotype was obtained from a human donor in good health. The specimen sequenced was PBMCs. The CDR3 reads CASSLDQMNEQFF. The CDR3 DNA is TGTGCCAGCAGCTTAGACCAGATGAATGAGCAGTTCTTC.